The 21 T cell receptor beta chains below all came from one sample that was sequenced in a study of tumor-infiltrating lymphocytes in primary liver carcinoma. The approximately 20-31 mg bulk tissue piece was not sorted before simultaneous RNA and DNA extraction. Synthesis of TCR beta cDNA was carried out from 450 to 650 ng total RNA with a constant-region primer. Three nested multiplex PCR rounds, a slightly modified ARM-PCR method, built the TCR beta libraries. The two initial PCR rounds, ten to eleven cycles each, used TRBV1-TRBV30 forward and C-beta reverse primers. MiXCR, applied by TCRdb to the multiplex PCR reads, yields one record per CDR3 protein. The sample contains tens of thousands of distinct CDR3 sequences, less than 85% of which appear only once. Sequenced input: liver tumor tissue from sampling region 4. Subset noted: tumor region T4, right-lateral pole. These receptors all come from a middle-aged man with primary liver carcinoma and hepatitis B virus infection.

As concerns this clonotype: Its ends do not fully match the called genes, so a read error is possible. The rearrangement joins TRBV29-1 to TRBJ2-7; the D is unclear. CDR1 and CDR2 from the germline V gene are SQVTM and ANQGSEA. This CDR3 has 13 amino acids. CDR3 residues: CSVGPDQRDFQCF. CDR3 DNA sequence: TGTAGTGTTGGACCTGATCAGAGAGACTTCCAGTGCTTC.

V usage is TRBV25-1 and J usage is TRBJ2-1; possibly TRBD2 for D (6 bases). The germline V gene encodes CDR1 MGHDK and CDR2 SYGVNS. The CDR3 is made up of 14 amino acids. V was trimmed by 3 bases and J by 10 bases, leaving 16 bases between them. In DNA form, the CDR3 reads TGTGCCAGCAGTGAGTCTAGCGCTTACATCGAGCAGTTCTTC. This sequence encodes CASSESSAYIEQFF. Full variable domain (missing parts from reference TRBV25-1 and TRBJ2-1): EADIYQTPRYLVIGTGKKITLECSQTMGHDKMYWYQQDPGMELHLIHYSYGVNSTEKGDLSSESTVSRIRTEHFPLTLESARPSHTSQYLCASSESSAYIEQFFGPGTRLTVL.

V usage is TRBV24-1 and J usage is TRBJ2-3, with D uncertain. Germline V CDR1 and CDR2: KGHDR, SFDVKD. The V gene lost 8 bases and the J gene lost 1 base, with 9 bases spanning the gap. The CDR3 spans 13 residues. Here the CDR3 DNA reads TGTGCCACCACGGCCTCCGGCACAGATACGCAGTATTTT. Residues: CATTASGTDTQYF.

This clonotype was recorded only once. One end of the junction does not line up with germline, which may come from a read error. This chain joins TRBV29-1 and TRBJ1-1, with D maybe TRBD1 (5 bases). The CDR3 is made up of 15 amino acids. The germline V gene has CDR1 SQVTM and CDR2 ANQGSEA. CDR3 sequence: CSVDEGWGMRTEDFF. CDR3 bases: TGCAGCGTCGACGAGGGGTGGGGGATGAGGACTGAAGATTTCTTT.

Turning to this clonotype: The junction departs from the called germline gene at one end, perhaps through a read error. The J gene is TRBJ2-1, the V gene TRBV11-1; maybe TRBD2 (5 bases). CDR3 length: 14 amino acids. Germline CDR1 SGHAT, CDR2 FQDESV (reference sequence). DNA of the CDR3: TGTGCCAGCAGCTTAGAGGACTCCTACAACGAGCAGTTCTTC. Protein: CASSLEDSYNEQFF.

This chain connects TRBV6-9 to TRBJ2-2; D perhaps matches TRBD1 (5 bases). The CDR3 has 13 amino acids. Germline V gene data show CDR1 as MNHGY and CDR2 as SVAAGI. The V end was cut by 7 bases, the J end by 3 bases, with 9 bases between. The CDR3, as DNA: TGTGCCAGCATCAGGGTGGACACCGGGGAGCTGTTTTTT. Amino acid sequence: CASIRVDTGELFF.

CDR3: CASSAVAERVNNEQFF. In DNA form, the CDR3 reads TGTGCCAGCAGTGCCGTTGCGGAACGGGTAAACAATGAGCAGTTCTTC. V gene TRBV14 combines with J gene TRBJ2-1; D gene uncertain. V was pared by 6 bases and J by 5 bases, with 20 bases between. CDR3 length: 16 amino acids. Looked up from germline, CDR1 is SGHDN and CDR2 is FVKESK.

A word on this clonotype: Its ends do not fully match the called genes, so a read error is possible. V is TRBV4-2 and J is TRBJ2-1, with 9 bases identical to TRBD1. Germline assignment: CDR1 LGHNA and CDR2 YNFKEQ. There are 16 residues in the CDR3. CDR3 in DNA: TGTGCCAGTAGCCACACCGGGGGACAGGGTAACAAAGAGCAGTTCTTC. This translates into CASSHTGGQGNKEQFF.

Ten or more counts support this clonotype. The gene calls are TRBV19 and TRBJ2-5; D is unclear. This CDR3 has 13 amino acids. CDR1 and CDR2 from the germline V gene are LNHDA and SQIVND (reference sequence). V was clipped by 4 bases and J by 2 bases, with 8 bases between them. CDR3 sequence reads: CASSTRRQETQYF. The CDR3 DNA sequence: TGTGCCAGTAGTACCAGACGGCAAGAGACCCAGTACTTC.

Remarks on this clonotype: Because the CDR3 is missing its conserved closing phenylalanine or tryptophan, this is likely a read error. This sequence joins TRBV7-9 and TRBJ2-7, with 10 positions matching TRBD2. From germline, CDR1 is SEHNR and CDR2 FQNEAQ (reference sequence). This CDR3 region has 17 residues. Here the CDR3 DNA reads TGTACCAGCAGCTTAGGGTCCTGGACTAGCGGAGGCTACGAGCAGTACCTC. As protein: CTSSLGSWTSGGYEQYL.

This clonotype was seen more than once but under ten times. Because the CDR3 is missing its conserved closing phenylalanine or tryptophan, this is likely a read error. V gene TRBV29-1 combines with J gene TRBJ1-1; D uncertain. Per the germline V gene, CDR1 is SQVTM and CDR2 is ANQGSEA. The CDR3 is 15 amino acids. CDR3 sequence (DNA): TGCAGTGTTCGGGCGGGGTGGGGAATGAGCACTGAAGCTTTCTCT. Its translation is CSVRAGWGMSTEAFS.

In regard to this clonotype: A junction end diverges from the germline sequence, so it may reflect a read error. The chain links TRBV28 to TRBJ1-5; D remains unclear. Germline V CDR1 and CDR2: MDHEN, SYDVKM. This CDR3 is 12 amino acids long. CDR3 sequence reads: CACSSPAGPQHF. DNA of the CDR3: TGTGCCTGCAGTTCCCCTGCGGGGCCCCAGCATTTT.

The chain is built from TRBV28 and TRBJ2-3, with TRBD2 as a possible D gene (6 bases). The CDR3 loop spans 16 amino acids. Germline CDR1 reads MDHEN; CDR2 reads SYDVKM. Trimming removed 8 bases at V and 0 bases at J, with 18 bases between. CDR3 coding DNA: TGTGCCAGCCAGGGAGGAGCAGGAGGGAGCACAGATACGCAGTATTTT. Protein product: CASQGGAGGSTDTQYF.

This clonotype was seen at least ten times. The V call is TRBV20-1, the J call TRBJ1-4; D might be TRBD1 (5 bases). V gave up 5 bases and J gave up 8 bases, with 15 bases separating them. The V gene's germline CDR1 is DFQATT and CDR2 SNEGSKA (reference sequence). CDR3 size: 13 residues. In DNA, the CDR3 is TGCAGTGCTGGGGACGCGGTGGAGGAAAAACTGTTTTTT. Residues: CSAGDAVEEKLFF.

As concerns this clonotype: The germline gene is not matched at one end of the junction; a read error may be the cause. This chain joins TRBV10-2 and TRBJ1-1; unclear D gene. This CDR3 spans 13 amino acids. Germline V gene lookup returns CDR1 WSHSY and CDR2 SAAADI. The CDR3 coding sequence is TGCGCCAGCAGTGGAGTAGAAAACACGGAAGCTCTCTTT. Amino acids: CASSGVENTEALF.

This chain links TRBV5-1 with TRBJ2-5; 13 bases align to TRBD2. This CDR3 is built from 17 residues. Unmatched junction bases numbered 9, after V lost 3 bases and J lost 4 bases. Germline values: CDR1 SGHRS, CDR2 YFSETQ. The CDR3 sequence is CASSSYGLAGELETQYF. The CDR3 nucleotides are TGCGCCAGCAGCTCCTATGGACTAGCGGGAGAGCTAGAGACCCAGTACTTC.

Details on this clonotype: A read error may account for a junction end that differs from germline. This chain links TRBV6-4 with TRBJ2-5; D could derive from TRBD1 or TRBD2 (6 bases each). Germline assignment: CDR1 MRHNA and CDR2 SNTAGT. CDR3 length equals 15 residues. This CDR3 reads CASDRTNGTEETQYF. The CDR3 bases are TGCGCCAGTGACAGGACTAACGGGACGGAAGAGACCCAGTACTTC.

This clonotype was picked up many times. The chain has TRBV6-5 and TRBJ2-1; D possibly uses TRBD1 or TRBD2 (5 bases each). Trimming removed 5 bases from V and 0 bases from J, with 14 bases in between. This CDR3 region has 16 residues. Germline V CDR1 and CDR2: MNHEY, SVGAGI. CDR3 residues: CASSLGTSGSYNEQFF. CDR3 in DNA: TGTGCCAGCAGTCTGGGGACCAGCGGCTCCTACAATGAGCAGTTCTTC.

V and J are TRBV10-2 and TRBJ1-1; D call uncertain. The V gene's germline CDR1 is WSHSY and CDR2 SAAADI. V lost 10 bases to trimming and J lost 2 bases, with 14 bases between them. The CDR3 runs to 13 residues. The CDR3 coding sequence is TGCGCCACTAGTGAAGCAGAAAACACTGAAGCTTTCTTT. Amino acid sequence: CATSEAENTEAFF.

Details on this clonotype: Germline is not matched at one junction end, which may reflect a read error. This chain links TRBV7-9 with TRBJ2-1; D remains unclear. The length of the CDR3 is 14 residues. The germline V gene has CDR1 SEHNR and CDR2 FQNEAQ (reference sequence). Written as DNA, the CDR3 is TGTGCCAGCTGCTTAGATGGTAGTCGGTCTGAGCAGTTCTTC. Its protein product is CASCLDGSRSEQFF.

This clonotype was seen just once. Relative to the germline gene, one junction end is altered; a read error may explain this. The chain uses TRBV5-1 and TRBJ2-7; D remains ambiguous. Per the germline V gene, CDR1 is SGHRS and CDR2 is YFSETQ. This CDR3 is 14 amino acids long. This CDR3 reads CTSNLDPSTYEQYF. CDR3 in DNA: TGCACCAGCAACTTGGATCCTTCCACCTACGAGCAGTACTTC.